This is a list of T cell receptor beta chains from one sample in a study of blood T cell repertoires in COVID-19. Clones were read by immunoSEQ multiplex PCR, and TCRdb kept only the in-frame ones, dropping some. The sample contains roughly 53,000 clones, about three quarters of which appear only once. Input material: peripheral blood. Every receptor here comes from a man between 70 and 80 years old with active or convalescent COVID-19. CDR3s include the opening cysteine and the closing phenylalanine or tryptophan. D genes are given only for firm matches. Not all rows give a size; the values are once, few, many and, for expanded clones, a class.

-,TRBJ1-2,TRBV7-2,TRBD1,TGTGCCAGCAGTCCGTACGGACAGGGCAATGGCTACACCTTC,CASSPYGQGNGYTF
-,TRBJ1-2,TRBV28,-,TGTGCCAGCAGTTCTCAACAGGAATGGAGTCGCGGCTACACCTTC,CASSSQQEWSRGYTF
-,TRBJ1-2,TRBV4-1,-,TGCGCCAGCAGCCAAGTTCTCCTTGGGGGGGGCTACACCTTC,CASSQVLLGGGYTF
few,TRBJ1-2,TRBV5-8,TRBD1,TGTGCCAGCAGCTTCGATGGGTCAGACAGGGGGCACGGCTACACCTTC,CASSFDGSDRGHGYTF
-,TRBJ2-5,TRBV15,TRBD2,TGTGCCACTACTAGCGGGGGCAGGGAGACCCAGTACTTC,CATTSGGRETQYF
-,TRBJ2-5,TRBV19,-,TGTGCCAGTAGTATCGATGGGGGCTCAAGGGAAGAGACCCAGTACTTC,CASSIDGGSREETQYF
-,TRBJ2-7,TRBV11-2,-,TGTGCCAGCTGCTTATTTGGGGCGTCGCGCGAAGACGACGAGCAGTACTTC,CASCLFGASREDDEQYF
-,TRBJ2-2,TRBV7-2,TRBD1,TGTGCCAGCAGCTTAGTAAGGGGGCAGACCGGGGAGCTGTTTTTT,CASSLVRGQTGELFF
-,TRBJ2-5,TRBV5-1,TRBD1,TGCGCCAGCAGATCCGGGACAGGGGGCCAGGAGACCCAGTACTTC,CASRSGTGGQETQYF
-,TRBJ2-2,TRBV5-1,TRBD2,TGCGCCCGCAGCGGGGGGGCGGACACCGGGGAGCTGTTTTTT,CARSGGADTGELFF
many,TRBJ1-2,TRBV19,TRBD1,TGTGCCAGTAGTATCCGGACAGGGTCTAACTATGGCTACACCTTC,CASSIRTGSNYGYTF
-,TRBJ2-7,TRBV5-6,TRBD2,TGTGCCAGCAGCTCTGTGACTAGCGGGAGTATAAACGAGCAGTACTTC,CASSSVTSGSINEQYF
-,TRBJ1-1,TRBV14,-,TGTGCCAGCAGTTGGGGCCAGGGCACTGAAGCTTTCTTT,CASSWGQGTEAFF
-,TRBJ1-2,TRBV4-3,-,TGCGCCAGCAGCCATCTCGACAGTTTCGACTATGGCTACACCTTC,CASSHLDSFDYGYTF
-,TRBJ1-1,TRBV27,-,TGTGCCAGCAGTCAACTGAGGAACACTGAAGCTTTCTTT,CASSQLRNTEAFF
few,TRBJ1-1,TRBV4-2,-,TGTGCCAGCAGCCAAGCCAGAGGAGCCACTGAAGCTTTCTTT,CASSQARGATEAFF
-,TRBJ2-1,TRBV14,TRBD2,TGTGCCAGCAGCAAGGGACTAGCGGGAGTTGAGCAGTTCTTC,CASSKGLAGVEQFF
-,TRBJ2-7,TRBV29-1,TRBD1,TGCAGCGTCCCTGGGACAGGCTCCTACGAGCAGTACTTC,CSVPGTGSYEQYF
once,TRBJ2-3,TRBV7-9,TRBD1,TGTGCCAGCAGCTTGTGGCAGGGGGCGAGGGATACGCAGTATTTT,CASSLWQGARDTQYF
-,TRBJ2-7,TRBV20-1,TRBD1,TGCAGTGCTAGTCACAGGGGTTCCTACGAGCAGTACTTC,CSASHRGSYEQYF
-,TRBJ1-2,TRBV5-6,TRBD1,TGTGCCAGCAGCTTGTTCGGGCAGGGGGCTGGTGGCTACACCTTC,CASSLFGQGAGGYTF
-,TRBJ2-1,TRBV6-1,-,TGTGCCAGCAGTGCCCAGCCGGAGGGAGTAAAATCTAATGAGCAGTTCTTC,CASSAQPEGVKSNEQFF